This TCR beta chain was recovered during a study of regulatory T cells in long-lasting Graves disease. Study context: Positivity for TSH receptor antibodies plus over 5 years of antithyroid drugs meant persistent Graves' disease. Regarding the study as a whole: Analysis covered peripheral blood alone, not thyroid tissue. Persistent disease preferred TRBV28, TRBJ1-2 and TRBJ2-5. TCR diversity was lower in persistent Graves' patients (versus newly diagnosed ones).

As to time point: persistent/refractory GD, antithyroid drugs over 5 years with positive TRAb. Making the TCR library involved RNA that had been extracted from PBMCs. The TCR beta library used iRepertoire HTBI primers with Arm-PCR amplification of CDR3. From the multiplex PCR reads, TCRdb called clonotypes with MiXCR, one entry per CDR3 protein. The repertoire holds hundreds of thousands of distinct CDR3 sequences, with around 20% as singletons. J lost 6 bases, V lost 1 base, and 15 bases had no gene match. Germline V gene sequence: CDR1 SGHVS, CDR2 FQNEAQ. The CDR3 is made up of 19 amino acids. Comments on this clonotype: As yet, its antigen is unknown.

The specimen comprised peripheral blood mononuclear cells (PBMCs), sampled when the disease was refractory, from a patient treated with antithyroid drugs. The source of this sequence is a female donor with Graves disease. The V call is TRBV7-8, the J call TRBJ1-5; 10 nucleotides line up with TRBD1. The CDR3 nucleotides read TGTGCCAGCAGCTTAGATCCGGGACAGGGGCGTTTAGGGAGTCAGCCCCAGCATTTT. Translation: CASSLDPGQGRLGSQPQHF.